These 4 T cell receptor beta chains originate from one sample sequenced in a study of regulatory T cells in long-lasting Graves disease. Specified time point: newly diagnosed GD, antithyroid drugs for less than 3 months. Following extraction of RNA from PBMCs, that RNA was used to make the TCR library. Construction of TCR beta libraries relied on iRepertoire HTBI primers and on Arm-PCR targeting CDR3 regions. Using its own MiXCR run on the multiplex PCR reads, TCRdb lists one record per CDR3 protein. The sample holds some 560,000 distinct CDR3 sequences, 15% to 20% seen once. These same data were also listed under a study on T cells in Graves' hyperthyroidism and ophthalmopathy.

Specimen: peripheral blood mononuclear cells (PBMCs), collected at new diagnosis, from a patient treated with antithyroid drugs. The receptors originated from a woman aged 35-65 years with Graves disease.

At least ten counts were recorded for this clonotype. The chain links TRBV5-5 to TRBJ2-5; 11 bases align to TRBD2. This CDR3 is built from 15 residues. Losses at the gene ends were 3 bases for V and 5 bases for J; bases not matched to a gene: 6. Per germline, CDR1 SGHKS and CDR2 YYEKEE (reference sequence). The CDR3 sequence: CASSSTSGVGETQYF. The CDR3 DNA sequence: TGTGCCAGCAGCTCGACTAGCGGGGTTGGTGAGACCCAGTACTTC.

This clonotype was seen more than once but under ten times. This chain uses TRBV11-3 with TRBJ2-7; D could derive from TRBD1 or TRBD2 (5 bases each). Germline V gives CDR1 SGHNT, CDR2 YENEEA. This CDR3 has 14 amino acids. V was clipped by 4 bases and J by 4 bases, with 14 bases between them. The CDR3 spells CASSSSLGEYEQYF. As DNA, the CDR3 is TGTGCCAGCAGCTCTTCCTTGGGGGAGTACGAGCAGTACTTC. The full variable domain, in which reference TRBV11-3 and TRBJ2-7 provide the parts outside the CDR3, is EAGVVQSPRYKIIEKKQPVAFWCNPISGHNTLYWYLQNLGQGPELLIRYENEEAVDDSQLPKDRFSAERLKGVDSTLKIQPAELGDSAVYLCASSSSLGEYEQYFGPGTRLTVT.

This clonotype was recorded at least ten times. The V and J genes are TRBV11-2 and TRBJ1-1, with D possibly TRBD1 on 5 matching bases. This CDR3 is 16 amino acids long. In germline, CDR1 is SGHAT, CDR2 FQNNGV. V lost 5 bases and J lost 2, with 18 bases in between. The CDR3 spells CASSPSTGTVNTEAFF. In DNA, the CDR3 is TGTGCCAGCAGCCCATCCACCGGGACGGTTAACACTGAAGCTTTCTTT.

Ten or more counts support this clonotype. This rearrangement joins TRBV5-1 to TRBJ1-1; the match to TRBD1 covers 9 bases. Germline CDR1 is SGHRS and CDR2 is YFSETQ. The length of the CDR3 is 14 residues. Trimming at V came to 5 bases and at J to 0 bases, leaving 2 bases not matched to a gene. The CDR3 is CASRGQGLNTEAFF. In nucleotides, the CDR3 is TGCGCCAGCAGGGGACAGGGTTTGAACACTGAAGCTTTCTTT.